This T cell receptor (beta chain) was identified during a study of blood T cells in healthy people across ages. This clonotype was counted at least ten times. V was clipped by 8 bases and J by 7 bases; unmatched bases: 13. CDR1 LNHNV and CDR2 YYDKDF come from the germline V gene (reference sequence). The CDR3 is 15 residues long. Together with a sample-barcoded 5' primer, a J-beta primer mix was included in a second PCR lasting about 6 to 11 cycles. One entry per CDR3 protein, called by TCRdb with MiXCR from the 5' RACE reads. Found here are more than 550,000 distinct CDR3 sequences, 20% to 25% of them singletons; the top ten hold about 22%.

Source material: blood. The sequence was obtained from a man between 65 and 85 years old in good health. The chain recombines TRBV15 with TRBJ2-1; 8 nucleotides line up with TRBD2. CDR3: CATSKDSGSTNEQFF. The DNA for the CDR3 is TGTGCCACCTCAAAGGACAGCGGGAGTACTAATGAGCAGTTCTTC. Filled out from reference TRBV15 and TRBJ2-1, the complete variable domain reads DAMVIQNPRYQVTQFGKPVTLSCSQTLNHNVMYWYQQKSSQAPKLLFHYYDKDFNNEADTPDNFQSRRPNTSFCFLDIRSPGLGDTAMYLCATSKDSGSTNEQFFGPGTRLTVL.